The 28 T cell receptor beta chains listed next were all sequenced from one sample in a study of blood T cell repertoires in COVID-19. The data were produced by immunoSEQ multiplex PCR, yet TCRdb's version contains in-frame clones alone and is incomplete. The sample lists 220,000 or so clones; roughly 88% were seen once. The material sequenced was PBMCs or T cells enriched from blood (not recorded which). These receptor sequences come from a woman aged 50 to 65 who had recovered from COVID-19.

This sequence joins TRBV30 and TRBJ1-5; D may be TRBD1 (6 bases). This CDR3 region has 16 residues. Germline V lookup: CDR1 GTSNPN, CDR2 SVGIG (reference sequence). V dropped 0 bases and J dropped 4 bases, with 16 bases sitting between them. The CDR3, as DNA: TGTGCCTGGAGTGTACCCCCCAGGGGCGGAAATCAGCCCCAGCATTTT. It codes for CAWSVPPRGGNQPQHF.

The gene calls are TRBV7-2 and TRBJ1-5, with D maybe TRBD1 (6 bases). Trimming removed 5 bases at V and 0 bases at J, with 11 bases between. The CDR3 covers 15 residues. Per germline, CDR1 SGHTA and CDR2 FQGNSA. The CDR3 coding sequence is TGTGCCAGCAGCAAGGACAGCCTTAGCAATCAGCCCCAGCATTTT. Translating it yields CASSKDSLSNQPQHF.

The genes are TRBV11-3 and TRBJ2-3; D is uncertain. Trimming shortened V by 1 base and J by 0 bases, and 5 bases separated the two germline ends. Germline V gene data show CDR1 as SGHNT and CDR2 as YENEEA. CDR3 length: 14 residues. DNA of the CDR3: TGTGCCAGCAGCTTAGTCGCGAGCACAGATACGCAGTATTTT. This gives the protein CASSLVASTDTQYF.

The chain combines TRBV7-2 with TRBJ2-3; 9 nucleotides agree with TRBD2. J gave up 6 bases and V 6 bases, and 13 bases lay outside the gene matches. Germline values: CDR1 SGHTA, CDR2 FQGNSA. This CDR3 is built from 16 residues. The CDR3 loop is CASRRRAGGGSDTQYF. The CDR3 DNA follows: TGTGCCAGCAGAAGAAGAGCGGGGGGCGGATCCGATACGCAGTATTTT.

The CDR3 DNA follows: TGTGCCAGCACCCCCCCCTCAGGACTAGCGGGATTTTTGAACGTGGCCGGGGAGCTGTTTTTT. Translating gives CASTPPSGLAGFLNVAGELFF. This chain joins TRBV28 and TRBJ2-2; TRBD2 aligns across 12 bases. The J segment lost 6 bases and the V segment lost 7 bases, leaving 24 bases of the junction unmatched. Per the germline V gene, CDR1 is MDHEN and CDR2 is SYDVKM. The CDR3 is 21 residues long. The whole variable domain, filled in from reference TRBV28 and TRBJ2-2, reads DVKVTQSSRYLVKRTGEKVFLECVQDMDHENMFWYRQDPGLGLRLIYFSYDVKMKEKGDIPEGYSVSREKKERFSLILESASTNQTSMYLCASTPPSGLAGFLNVAGELFFGEGSRLTVL.

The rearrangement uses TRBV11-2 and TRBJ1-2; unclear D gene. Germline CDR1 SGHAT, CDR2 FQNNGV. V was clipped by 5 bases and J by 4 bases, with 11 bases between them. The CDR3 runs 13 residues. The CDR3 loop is CASSPSGVYGYTF. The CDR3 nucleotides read TGTGCCAGCAGCCCGAGCGGCGTCTATGGCTACACCTTC.

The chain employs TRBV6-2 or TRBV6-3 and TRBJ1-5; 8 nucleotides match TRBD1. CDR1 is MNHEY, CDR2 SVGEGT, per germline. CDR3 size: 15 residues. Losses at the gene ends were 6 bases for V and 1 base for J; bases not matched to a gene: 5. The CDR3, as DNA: TGTGCCAGCAGCCAATGGACAGGGAGCAATCAGCCCCAGCATTTT. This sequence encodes CASSQWTGSNQPQHF.

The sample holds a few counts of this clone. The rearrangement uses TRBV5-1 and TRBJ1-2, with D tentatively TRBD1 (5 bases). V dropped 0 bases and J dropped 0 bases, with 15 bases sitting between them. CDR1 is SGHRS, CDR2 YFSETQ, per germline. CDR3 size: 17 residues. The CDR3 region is CASSLARGGITNYGYTF. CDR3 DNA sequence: TGCGCCAGCAGCTTGGCCCGCGGGGGGATTACTAACTATGGCTACACCTTC.

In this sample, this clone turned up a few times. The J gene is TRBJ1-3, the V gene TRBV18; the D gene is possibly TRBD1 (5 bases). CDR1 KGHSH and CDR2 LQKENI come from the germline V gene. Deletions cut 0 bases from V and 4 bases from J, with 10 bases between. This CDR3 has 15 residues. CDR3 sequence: CASSPPNAGGNTIYF. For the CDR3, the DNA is TGTGCCAGCTCACCACCCAACGCAGGGGGAAACACCATATATTTT.

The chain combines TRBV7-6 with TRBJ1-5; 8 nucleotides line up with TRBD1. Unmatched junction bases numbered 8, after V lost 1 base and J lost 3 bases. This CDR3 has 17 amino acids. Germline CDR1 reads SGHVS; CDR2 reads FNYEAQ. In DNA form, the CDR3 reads TGTGCCAGCAGCTTAGTACCAGACAGGGGCTCCAATCAGCCCCAGCATTTT. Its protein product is CASSLVPDRGSNQPQHF.

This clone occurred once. The CDR3 is CSALAGTGRSYNYGYTF. CDR3 bases: TGCAGCGCCCTCGCCGGGACAGGGCGTAGCTATAACTATGGCTACACCTTC. The V gene is TRBV29-1, the J gene TRBJ1-2; 9 bases fit TRBD1. With 7 bases clipped from V and 1 base from J, the junction kept 16 bases outside the gene matches. Per germline, CDR1 SQVTM and CDR2 ANQGSEA. The CDR3 length is 17 residues.

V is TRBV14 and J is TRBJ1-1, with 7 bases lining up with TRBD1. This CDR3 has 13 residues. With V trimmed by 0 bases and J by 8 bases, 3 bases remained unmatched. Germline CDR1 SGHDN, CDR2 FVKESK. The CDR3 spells CASSQEGQREAFF. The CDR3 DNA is TGTGCCAGCAGCCAAGAGGGACAGCGAGAAGCTTTCTTT.

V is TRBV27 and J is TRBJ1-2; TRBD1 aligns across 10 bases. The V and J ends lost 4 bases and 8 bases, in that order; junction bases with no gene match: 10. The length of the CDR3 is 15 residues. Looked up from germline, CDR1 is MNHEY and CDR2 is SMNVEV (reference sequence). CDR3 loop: CASSSSRQGAQGYTF. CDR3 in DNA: TGTGCCAGCAGTTCGTCCCGACAGGGGGCCCAAGGCTACACCTTC.

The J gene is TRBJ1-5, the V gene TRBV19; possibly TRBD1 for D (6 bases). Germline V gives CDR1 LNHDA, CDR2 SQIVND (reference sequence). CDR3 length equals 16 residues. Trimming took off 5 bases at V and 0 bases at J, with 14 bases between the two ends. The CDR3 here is CASSQGHLLSNQPQHF. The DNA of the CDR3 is TGTGCCAGTAGTCAGGGACATTTACTTAGCAATCAGCCCCAGCATTTT.

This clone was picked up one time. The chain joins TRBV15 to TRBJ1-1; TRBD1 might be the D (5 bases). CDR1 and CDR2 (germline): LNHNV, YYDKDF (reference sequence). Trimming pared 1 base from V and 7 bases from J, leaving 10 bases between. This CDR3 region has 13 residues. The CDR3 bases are TGTGCCACCAGCAGAGGGGACTCCTATGAAGCTTTCTTT. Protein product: CATSRGDSYEAFF. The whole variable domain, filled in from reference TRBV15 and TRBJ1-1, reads DAMVIQNPRYQVTQFGKPVTLSCSQTLNHNVMYWYQQKSSQAPKLLFHYYDKDFNNEADTPDNFQSRRPNTSFCFLDIRSPGLGDTAMYLCATSRGDSYEAFFGQGTRLTVV.

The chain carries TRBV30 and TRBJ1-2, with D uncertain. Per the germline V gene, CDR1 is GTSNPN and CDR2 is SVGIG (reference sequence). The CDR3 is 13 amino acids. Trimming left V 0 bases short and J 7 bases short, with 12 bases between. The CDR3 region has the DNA TGTGCCTGGAGTGTACTTGAGGGTAGTGGCTACACCTTC. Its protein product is CAWSVLEGSGYTF. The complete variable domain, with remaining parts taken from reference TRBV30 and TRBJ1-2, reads SQTIHQWPATLVQPVGSPLSLECTVEGTSNPNLYWYRQAAGRGLQLLFYSVGIGQISSEVPQNLSASRPQDRQFILSSKKLLLSDSGFYLCAWSVLEGSGYTFGSGTRLTVV.

The CDR3 loop reads CAWSRSVSYTYEQYF. CDR3 nucleotides: TGTGCCTGGAGTCGATCCGTCTCTTACACCTACGAGCAGTACTTC. The chain recombines TRBV30 with TRBJ2-7; D gene unclear. Between the trimmed V and J ends, which lost 2 bases and 2 bases, there was a span of 16 bases. The germline V gene has CDR1 GTSNPN and CDR2 SVGIG (reference sequence). The CDR3 loop spans 15 amino acids.

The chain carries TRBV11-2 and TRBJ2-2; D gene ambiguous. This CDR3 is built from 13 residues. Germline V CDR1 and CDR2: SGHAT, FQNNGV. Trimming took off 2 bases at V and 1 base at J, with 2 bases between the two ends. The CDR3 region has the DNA TGTGCCAGCAGCTTACAGAACACCGGGGAGCTGTTTTTT. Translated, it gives CASSLQNTGELFF.

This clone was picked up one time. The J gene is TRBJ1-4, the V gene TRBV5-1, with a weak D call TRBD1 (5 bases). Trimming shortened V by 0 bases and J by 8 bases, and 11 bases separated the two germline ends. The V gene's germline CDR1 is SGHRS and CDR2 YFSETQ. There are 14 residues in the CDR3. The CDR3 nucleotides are TGCGCCAGCAGCTTGGAGGGGTTAGGGGAAAAACTGTTTTTT. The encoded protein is CASSLEGLGEKLFF. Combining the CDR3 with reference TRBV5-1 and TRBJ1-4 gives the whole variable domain KAGVTQTPRYLIKTRGQQVTLSCSPISGHRSVSWYQQTPGQGLQFLFEYFSETQRNKGNFPGRFSGRQFSNSRSEMNVSTLELGDSALYLCASSLEGLGEKLFFGSGTQLSVL.

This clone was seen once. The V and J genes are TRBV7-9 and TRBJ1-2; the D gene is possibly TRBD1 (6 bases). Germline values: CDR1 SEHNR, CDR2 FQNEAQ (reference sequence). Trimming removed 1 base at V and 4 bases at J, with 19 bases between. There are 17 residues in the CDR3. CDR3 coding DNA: TGTGCCAGCAGCTTAGATTCCAGGGTTGGGACACCCTATGGCTACACCTTC. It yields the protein CASSLDSRVGTPYGYTF.

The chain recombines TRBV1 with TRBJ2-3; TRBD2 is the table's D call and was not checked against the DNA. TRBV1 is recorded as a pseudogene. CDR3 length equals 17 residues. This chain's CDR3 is CTSSPRSLAGPTDTQYF. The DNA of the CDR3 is TGCACCAGCAGCCCGAGGTCGCTAGCGGGGCCCACAGATACGCAGTATTTT.

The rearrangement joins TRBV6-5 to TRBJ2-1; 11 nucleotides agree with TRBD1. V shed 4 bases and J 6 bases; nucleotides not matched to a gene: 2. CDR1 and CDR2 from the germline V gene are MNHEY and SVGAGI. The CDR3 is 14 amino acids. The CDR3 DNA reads TGTGCCAGCAGTTGGACAGGGGGCATCAATGAGCAGTTCTTC. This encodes CASSWTGGINEQFF.

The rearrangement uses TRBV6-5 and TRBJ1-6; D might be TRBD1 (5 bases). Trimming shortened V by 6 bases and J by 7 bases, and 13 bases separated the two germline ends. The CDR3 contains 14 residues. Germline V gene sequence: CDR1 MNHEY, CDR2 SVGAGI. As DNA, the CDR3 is TGTGCCAGCAGGACACAGGTTGAAAATTCACCCCTCCACTTT. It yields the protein CASRTQVENSPLHF.

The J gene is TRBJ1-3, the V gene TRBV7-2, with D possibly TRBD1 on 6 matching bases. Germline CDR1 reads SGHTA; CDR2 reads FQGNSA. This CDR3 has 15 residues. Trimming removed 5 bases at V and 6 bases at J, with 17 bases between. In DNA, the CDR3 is TGTGCCAGCAGCAAAGCTCACCCAGGGGCAAACACCATATATTTT. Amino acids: CASSKAHPGANTIYF.

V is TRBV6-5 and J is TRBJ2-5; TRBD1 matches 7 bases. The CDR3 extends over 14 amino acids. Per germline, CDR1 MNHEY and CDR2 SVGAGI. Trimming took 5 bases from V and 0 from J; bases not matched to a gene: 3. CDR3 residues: CASSPQGYQETQYF. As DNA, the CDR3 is TGTGCCAGCAGTCCACAGGGGTACCAAGAGACCCAGTACTTC.

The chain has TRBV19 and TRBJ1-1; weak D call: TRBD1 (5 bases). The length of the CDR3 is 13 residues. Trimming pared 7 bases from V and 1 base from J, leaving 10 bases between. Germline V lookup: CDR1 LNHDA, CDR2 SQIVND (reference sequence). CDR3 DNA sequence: TGTGCCAGTACCAGGGTGACGAACACTGAAGCTTTCTTT. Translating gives CASTRVTNTEAFF.

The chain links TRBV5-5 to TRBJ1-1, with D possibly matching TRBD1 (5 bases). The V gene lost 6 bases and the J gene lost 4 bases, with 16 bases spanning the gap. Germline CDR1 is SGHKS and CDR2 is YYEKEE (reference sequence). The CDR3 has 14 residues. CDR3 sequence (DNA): TGTGCCAGCACCTGGGGGGTCGTAGGCACTGAAGCTTTCTTT. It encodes CASTWGVVGTEAFF.

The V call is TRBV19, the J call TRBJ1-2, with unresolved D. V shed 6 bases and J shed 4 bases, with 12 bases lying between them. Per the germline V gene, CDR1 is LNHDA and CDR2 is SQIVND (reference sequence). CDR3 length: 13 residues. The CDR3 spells CASRADWRYGYTF. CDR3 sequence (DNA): TGTGCCAGTAGGGCGGACTGGCGCTATGGCTACACCTTC.